The sample holds many counts of the clone carrying this T cell receptor beta chain. MiXCR was run by TCRdb on the 5' RACE reads, yielding one entry per CDR3 protein. The sample carries tens of thousands of distinct CDR3 sequences, 8% to 9.5% recorded once. The data originate from a study of early T cells in non-severe SARS-CoV-2 infection. The wider study: Whole-blood bulk RNA, unsorted, was sequenced, and chains were unpaired.

Specimen: whole blood. The clonotype comes from an adult who was a healthcare worker with PCR-confirmed SARS-CoV-2 infection or an uninfected control (not recorded which).

In DNA, the CDR3 is TGTGCCAGCAGCTCATCGACCCGATCCGAGCAGTACTTC. Protein: CASSSSTRSEQYF. The V and J genes are TRBV7-7 and TRBJ2-7; D uncertain. Germline CDR1 SSHAT, CDR2 FNYEAQ (reference sequence). The CDR3 length is 13 residues. V shed 4 bases and J shed 6 bases, with 13 bases lying between them. Full variable domain (missing parts from reference TRBV7-7 and TRBJ2-7): GAGVSQSPRYKVTKRGQDVTLRCDPISSHATLYWYQQALGQGPEFLTYFNYEAQPDKSGLPSDRFSAERPEGSISTLTIQRTEQRDSAMYRCASSSSTRSEQYFGPGTRLTVT.